Listed below are T cell receptor beta chains from one sample, sequenced in a study of T cells in Graves' hyperthyroidism and ophthalmopathy. MiXCR, run by TCRdb on the multiplex PCR reads, gives a single entry per CDR3 protein. The table includes around 700,000 distinct CDR3 sequences, 35% detected once. Material for sequencing was blood. These receptors came from a woman between 40 and 50 years old with Graves' hyperthyroidism. CDR3s include the opening cysteine and the closing phenylalanine or tryptophan. Each record gives: CDR3 protein, V gene, D gene, J gene. D genes are given only for firm matches.

CDR3 protein: CASSYPSGNTEAFF
V gene: TRBV12-3/TRBV12-4
D gene: -
J gene: TRBJ1-1

CDR3 protein: CASSLDQGNSPLHF
V gene: TRBV7-9
D gene: -
J gene: TRBJ1-6

CDR3 protein: CAISSNRDQETQYF
V gene: TRBV10-3
D gene: -
J gene: TRBJ2-5

CDR3 protein: CASSPGPLPEASF
V gene: TRBV7-2
D gene: -
J gene: TRBJ1-1

CDR3 protein: CASSPQDANTGELFF
V gene: TRBV10-3
D gene: -
J gene: TRBJ2-2

CDR3 protein: CASSHRDRASYEQYF
V gene: TRBV7-9
D gene: TRBD1
J gene: TRBJ2-7

CDR3 protein: CATSRGNSGANVLTF
V gene: TRBV15
D gene: -
J gene: TRBJ2-6

CDR3 protein: CASSQYIKITGGEVAFF
V gene: TRBV10-2
D gene: TRBD1
J gene: TRBJ1-1

CDR3 protein: CASSRTVPSGNTIYF
V gene: TRBV2
D gene: -
J gene: TRBJ1-3

CDR3 protein: CASSQVGGYDPPYEQYF
V gene: TRBV4-3
D gene: TRBD1
J gene: TRBJ2-7

CDR3 protein: CSGRGDGYERYF
V gene: TRBV20-1
D gene: TRBD2
J gene: TRBJ2-7

CDR3 protein: CASSSGGTSVRTEQYF
V gene: TRBV5-4
D gene: TRBD2
J gene: TRBJ2-7

CDR3 protein: CASSGQPDFAGANVLTF
V gene: TRBV10-3
D gene: -
J gene: TRBJ2-6

CDR3 protein: CASGEGQGAPKQYF
V gene: TRBV6-1
D gene: TRBD1
J gene: TRBJ2-7

CDR3 protein: CASSDGLSSGANVLTF
V gene: TRBV9
D gene: -
J gene: TRBJ2-6

CDR3 protein: CASSQGQGSEGYAF
V gene: TRBV4-3
D gene: TRBD1
J gene: TRBJ1-2

CDR3 protein: CASAEGLHGTEAFF
V gene: TRBV19
D gene: -
J gene: TRBJ1-1

CDR3 protein: CASTSAGPETYEQYF
V gene: TRBV6-5
D gene: -
J gene: TRBJ2-7

CDR3 protein: CASSSTTSGVAGELFF
V gene: TRBV2
D gene: TRBD2
J gene: TRBJ2-2

CDR3 protein: CASSQDPAQDSPLHF
V gene: TRBV4-3
D gene: -
J gene: TRBJ1-6

CDR3 protein: CASSPTSGLGNEQYF
V gene: TRBV13
D gene: TRBD2
J gene: TRBJ2-7

CDR3 protein: CASSVVGGRDYTF
V gene: TRBV6-5
D gene: -
J gene: TRBJ1-2

CDR3 protein: CASRPGQGVVLFF
V gene: TRBV7-2
D gene: TRBD1
J gene: TRBJ2-2

CDR3 protein: CASSSHSGANVLTF
V gene: TRBV5-5
D gene: -
J gene: TRBJ2-6

CDR3 protein: CASSLATGGSQPQHF
V gene: TRBV12-3/TRBV12-4
D gene: TRBD1
J gene: TRBJ1-5

CDR3 protein: CASSADRDGGKLFF
V gene: TRBV7-6
D gene: TRBD1
J gene: TRBJ1-4

CDR3 protein: CASSLVGREGYTF
V gene: TRBV7-9
D gene: -
J gene: TRBJ1-2

CDR3 protein: CASSSSGDYYEQYF
V gene: TRBV10-2
D gene: TRBD2
J gene: TRBJ2-7

CDR3 protein: CAGSPDTEAFF
V gene: TRBV12-3/TRBV12-4
D gene: -
J gene: TRBJ1-1

CDR3 protein: CSARVSGTSQETQYF
V gene: TRBV20-1
D gene: -
J gene: TRBJ2-5

CDR3 protein: CAISASGTQLAYEQYF
V gene: TRBV10-3
D gene: -
J gene: TRBJ2-7

CDR3 protein: CASSLGRTNTGELFF
V gene: TRBV7-8
D gene: -
J gene: TRBJ2-2

CDR3 protein: CASSSSFSNYGYTF
V gene: TRBV10-3
D gene: -
J gene: TRBJ1-2

CDR3 protein: CASSQTSGGANVLTF
V gene: TRBV7-3
D gene: TRBD2
J gene: TRBJ2-6

CDR3 protein: CANSQIRETQYF
V gene: TRBV12-3/TRBV12-4
D gene: -
J gene: TRBJ2-5

CDR3 protein: CASSAYGDYEQYF
V gene: TRBV12-3/TRBV12-4
D gene: -
J gene: TRBJ2-7

CDR3 protein: CACSQGLTTYEQYF
V gene: TRBV6-5
D gene: -
J gene: TRBJ2-7

CDR3 protein: CSANTGQVYEQYF
V gene: TRBV20-1
D gene: -
J gene: TRBJ2-7

CDR3 protein: CASRRGSAVYTGELFF
V gene: TRBV10-3
D gene: -
J gene: TRBJ2-2

CDR3 protein: CSATIIYTDTQYF
V gene: TRBV20-1
D gene: -
J gene: TRBJ2-3

CDR3 protein: CSVRGDGTGELFF
V gene: TRBV29-1
D gene: -
J gene: TRBJ2-2

CDR3 protein: CASSLEGPRGETQYF
V gene: TRBV5-4
D gene: -
J gene: TRBJ2-5

CDR3 protein: CASSLSTSSGNTIYF
V gene: TRBV11-2
D gene: -
J gene: TRBJ1-3

CDR3 protein: CATSDPLSYQETQYF
V gene: TRBV24-1
D gene: -
J gene: TRBJ2-5

CDR3 protein: CASSQLGAGIYEQYF
V gene: TRBV14
D gene: -
J gene: TRBJ2-7

CDR3 protein: CTSSQDLPRPQGDEKLFF
V gene: TRBV4-2
D gene: TRBD1
J gene: TRBJ1-4

CDR3 protein: CASTLGPNTEAFF
V gene: TRBV19
D gene: -
J gene: TRBJ1-1

CDR3 protein: CASSGLLDGGDYGYTF
V gene: TRBV5-1
D gene: -
J gene: TRBJ1-2

CDR3 protein: CASRRGYQETQYF
V gene: TRBV19
D gene: -
J gene: TRBJ2-5

CDR3 protein: CASSPDSAYTEAFF
V gene: TRBV4-3
D gene: -
J gene: TRBJ1-1

CDR3 protein: CASSEYQGFYGYTF
V gene: TRBV25-1
D gene: -
J gene: TRBJ1-2

CDR3 protein: CASSLLYGTVWGYTF
V gene: TRBV7-9
D gene: -
J gene: TRBJ1-2

CDR3 protein: CASSQDGGVLYNSPLHF
V gene: TRBV4-1
D gene: -
J gene: TRBJ1-6

CDR3 protein: CASSYSGGGAGANVLTF
V gene: TRBV10-3
D gene: TRBD2
J gene: TRBJ2-6

CDR3 protein: CSARGPSLGGFWNYGYTF
V gene: TRBV20-1
D gene: -
J gene: TRBJ1-2